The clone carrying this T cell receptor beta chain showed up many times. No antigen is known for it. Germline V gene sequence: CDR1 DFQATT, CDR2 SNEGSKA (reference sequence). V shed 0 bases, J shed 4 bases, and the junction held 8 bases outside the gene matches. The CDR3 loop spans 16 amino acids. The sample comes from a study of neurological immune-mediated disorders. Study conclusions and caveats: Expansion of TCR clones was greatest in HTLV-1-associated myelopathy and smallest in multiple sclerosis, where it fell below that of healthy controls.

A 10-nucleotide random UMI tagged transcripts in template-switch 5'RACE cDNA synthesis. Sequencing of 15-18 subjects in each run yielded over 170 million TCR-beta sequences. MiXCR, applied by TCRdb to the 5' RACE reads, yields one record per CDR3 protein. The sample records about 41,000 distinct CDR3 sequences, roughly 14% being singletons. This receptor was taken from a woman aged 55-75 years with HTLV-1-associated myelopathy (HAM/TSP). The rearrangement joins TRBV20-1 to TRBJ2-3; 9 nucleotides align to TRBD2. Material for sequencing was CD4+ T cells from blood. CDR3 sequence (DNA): TGCAGTGCTAGAGATCTTGGCGGGGGGGCGGCAGATACGCAGTATTTT. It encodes CSARDLGGGAADTQYF.